The 3 T cell receptor beta chains reported below all come from one sample, sequenced in a study of T cell repertoires in cytomegalovirus infection. Their antigen targets remain unknown. TCRdb ran MiXCR on the reads and lists one entry per CDR3 protein. This sample has roughly 500,000 distinct CDR3 sequences, with about 39% found just once. Here the sequenced sample was cultured PBMCs, taken from culture after CMV antigen stimulation. Receptor source: a human donor in good health (CMV status not recorded). Some clones in this sample may be carry-over from other donors' samples.

The chain recombines TRBV7-9 with TRBJ2-2; 8 positions match TRBD1. Germline CDR1 reads SEHNR; CDR2 reads FQNEAQ (reference sequence). V was pared by 5 bases and J by 5 bases, with 4 bases of the junction left unmatched. The CDR3 loop spans 14 amino acids. CDR3 nucleotides: TGTGCCAGCAGCCCGGACAGGGCAACCGGGGAGCTGTTTTTT. It codes for CASSPDRATGELFF.

This clonotype was seen only a few times. This rearrangement joins TRBV7-2 to TRBJ1-6; no definite D call. The CDR3 runs 12 residues. The ends were cut back, 1 base at V and 9 bases at J, with 4 bases in the middle. From germline, CDR1 is SGHTA and CDR2 FQGNSA. This CDR3 reads CASSLGFSPLHF. The CDR3 nucleotides are TGTGCCAGCAGCTTAGGGTTTTCACCCCTCCACTTT.

The J gene is TRBJ2-2, the V gene TRBV5-6, with unresolved D. Germline V gives CDR1 SGHDT, CDR2 YYEEEE. This CDR3 is built from 15 residues. V lost 3 bases and J 0 bases, leaving 9 bases between the germline ends. The CDR3 DNA follows: TGTGCCAGCAGCTGGTCCAGGCCGAACACCGGGGAGCTGTTTTTT. Its protein is CASSWSRPNTGELFF.